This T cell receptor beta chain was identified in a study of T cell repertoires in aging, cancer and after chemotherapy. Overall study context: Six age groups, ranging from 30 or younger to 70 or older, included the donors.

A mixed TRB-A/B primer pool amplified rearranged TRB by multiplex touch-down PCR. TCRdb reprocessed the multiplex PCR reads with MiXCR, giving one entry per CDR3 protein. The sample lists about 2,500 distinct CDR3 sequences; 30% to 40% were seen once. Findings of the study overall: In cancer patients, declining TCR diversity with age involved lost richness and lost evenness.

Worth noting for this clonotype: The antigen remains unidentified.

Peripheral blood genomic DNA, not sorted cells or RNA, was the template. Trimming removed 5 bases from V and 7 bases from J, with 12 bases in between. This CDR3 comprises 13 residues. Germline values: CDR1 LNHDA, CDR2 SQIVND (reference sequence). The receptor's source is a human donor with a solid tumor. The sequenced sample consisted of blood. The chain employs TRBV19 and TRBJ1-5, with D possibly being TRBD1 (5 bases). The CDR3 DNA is TGTGCCAGTAGTCGCCGAGACAGCCAGCCCCAGCATTTT. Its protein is CASSRRDSQPQHF.